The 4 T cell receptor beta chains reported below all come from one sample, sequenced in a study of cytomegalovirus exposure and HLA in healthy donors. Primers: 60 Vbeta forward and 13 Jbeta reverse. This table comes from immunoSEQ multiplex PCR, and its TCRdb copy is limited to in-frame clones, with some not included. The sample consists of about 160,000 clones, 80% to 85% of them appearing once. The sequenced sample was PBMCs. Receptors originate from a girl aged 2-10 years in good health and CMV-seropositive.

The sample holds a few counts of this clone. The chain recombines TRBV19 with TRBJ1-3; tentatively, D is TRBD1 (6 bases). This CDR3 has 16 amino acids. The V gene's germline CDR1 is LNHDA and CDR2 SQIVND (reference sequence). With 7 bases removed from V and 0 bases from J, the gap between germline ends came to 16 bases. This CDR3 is CASTDDRWTSGNTIYF. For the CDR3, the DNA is TGTGCCAGTACCGATGACAGGTGGACCTCTGGAAACACCATATATTTT.

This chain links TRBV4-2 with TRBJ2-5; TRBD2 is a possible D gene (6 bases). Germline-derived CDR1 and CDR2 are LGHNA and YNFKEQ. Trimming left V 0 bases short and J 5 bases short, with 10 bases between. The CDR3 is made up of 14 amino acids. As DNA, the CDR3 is TGTGCCAGCAGCCAAGATTTGGCGGGGGAGACCCAGTACTTC. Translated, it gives CASSQDLAGETQYF.

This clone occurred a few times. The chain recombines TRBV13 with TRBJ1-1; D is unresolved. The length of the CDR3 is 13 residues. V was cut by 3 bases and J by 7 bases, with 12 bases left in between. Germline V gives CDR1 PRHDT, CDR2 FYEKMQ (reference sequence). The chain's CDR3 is CASSFRKTLEAFF. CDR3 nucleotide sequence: TGTGCCAGCAGCTTCCGAAAGACTCTTGAAGCTTTCTTT.

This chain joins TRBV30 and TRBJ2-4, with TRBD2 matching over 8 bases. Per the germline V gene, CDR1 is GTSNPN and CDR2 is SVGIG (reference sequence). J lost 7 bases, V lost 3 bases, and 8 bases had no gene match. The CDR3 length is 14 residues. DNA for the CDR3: TGTGCCTGGAGACGAGCGGGGGACGTGAACATTCAGTACTTC. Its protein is CAWRRAGDVNIQYF.